This TCR beta chain was identified during a study of CD4 T cells in relation to SARS-CoV-2 and coronaviruses. This CDR3 is 12 amino acids long. V was pared by 8 bases and J by 7 bases, with 2 bases of the junction left unmatched. CDR1 is SNHLY, CDR2 FYNNEI, per germline. Profiling relied on immunoSEQ multiplex PCR, and the TCRdb table lists in-frame clones only, not all of them. The sample includes about 43,000 clones, more than 65% of them seen just once. This clone has just a few counts. What it recognizes is unknown. This chain joins TRBV2 and TRBJ1-6, with 7 bases fitting TRBD1. The source of this sequence is an adult with COVID-19. Sequencing was done on a sample of naive CD4+ T cells from PBMCs, cultured in vitro. Subset of the sample: naive CD4+ T cells isolated by negative enrichment. Here the CDR3 DNA reads TGTGCCAGCGGGACAGCGAATTCACCCCTCCACTTT. This translates into CASGTANSPLHF.